The T cell receptor (beta chain) described here comes from a study of T cell repertoires in ileal Crohn's disease. Study overall: About half of patients got postoperative therapy: around 10 thiopurines, some 19 anti-TNF.

Time point reported: neoterminal ileum biopsy at postoperative endoscopy, about 6 months after surgery. Patients were adults with ileal or ileocolonic Crohn's disease needing resection. Whole-study findings and limits: Endoscopy was done a median roughly 7.1 months after surgery. Clonal expansions were more frequent in active smokers than non-smokers at surgery.

The assay was immunoSEQ multiplex PCR, and TCRdb's table has in-frame clones only and misses some. The repertoire includes more than 10,000 clones, around 80% of them detected once, and roughly 4.7% sits in the top ten. This clone was seen just once. Its antigen is not known. Sequenced input: ileal tissue. The source of this sequence is an adult with Crohn's disease.

As DNA, the CDR3 is TGTGCCAGCAGCGTAGGAGGACTAGGTGAGTCCGAGCAGTACTTC. Translation gives CASSVGGLGESEQYF. This chain links TRBV9 with TRBJ2-7; 7 nucleotides align to TRBD2. Germline V CDR1 and CDR2: SGDLS, YYNGEE. Trimming cost V 0 bases and J 6 bases; bases outside gene matches: 9. The CDR3 spans 15 residues.